Listed here are 29 T cell receptor beta chains from one sample, sequenced in a study of naive and memory T cell subsets. The antigens for these receptors are not known. General study results and limits: A few larger clonotypes appeared in naive repertoires, especially CD8, possibly memory cells re-expressing CD45RA.

The beta constant-region primer was an equimolar mix of two oligonucleotides covering TRBC1 and TRBC2. Four rounds of PCR amplified the ligated cDNA using nested alpha and beta constant-region primers plus SP2. In TCRdb, the UMI-ligation and nested PCR reads were re-called with MiXCR into one record per CDR3 protein. Of 120,000 to 150,000 distinct CDR3 sequences in the sample, about 20% were seen once. The sequenced material came from naive CD8+ T cells from blood. These receptors came from a human donor in good health.

This clonotype has more than one count but fewer than ten. V and J are TRBV28 and TRBJ2-5; no firm D call. This CDR3 has 13 residues. Germline values: CDR1 MDHEN, CDR2 SYDVKM. V dropped 6 bases and J dropped 1 base, with 9 bases sitting between them. CDR3 coding DNA: TGTGCCAGCAGCCAGGACCTCCAAGAGACCCAGTACTTC. This translates into CASSQDLQETQYF.

V is TRBV7-9 and J is TRBJ1-1; 12 nucleotides align to TRBD1. The junction had 9 bases not matched to a gene; V was cut back by 9 bases and J by 1 base. The CDR3 totals 16 residues. CDR1 and CDR2 (germline): SEHNR, FQNEAQ (reference sequence). The CDR3 loop reads CASPALGQGANTEAFF. In nucleotides, the CDR3 is TGTGCCAGTCCCGCATTGGGACAGGGGGCGAACACTGAAGCTTTCTTT.

V usage is TRBV23-1 and J usage is TRBJ2-6; 9 nucleotides agree with TRBD1. TRBV23-1 is noted as an ORF with a role that remains uncertain. V lost 0 bases to trimming and J lost 0 bases; unmatched junction nucleotides: 0. The CDR3 loop spans 17 amino acids. CDR3 loop: CASSQSTGGSGANVLTF. The CDR3 coding sequence is TGCGCCAGCAGTCAATCGACAGGGGGCTCTGGGGCCAACGTCCTGACTTTC.

The chain combines TRBV7-2 with TRBJ1-5; D not certain. This CDR3 spans 12 amino acids. Trimming took off 7 bases at V and 6 bases at J, with 10 bases between the two ends. In germline, CDR1 is SGHTA, CDR2 FQGNSA. CDR3 amino acids: CASTPGSQPQHF. CDR3 DNA sequence: TGTGCCAGCACCCCTGGGTCTCAGCCCCAGCATTTT.

This clonotype was detected only a few times. This rearrangement joins TRBV28 to TRBJ2-4; no reliable D call. This CDR3 contains 16 residues. Germline CDR1 MDHEN, CDR2 SYDVKM. V was shortened by 5 bases and J by 0 bases, with 14 bases between the two germline ends. The CDR3 is CASSLSTTLAKNIQYF. DNA for the CDR3: TGTGCCAGCAGTCTTAGCACCACACTAGCCAAAAACATTCAGTACTTC.

V is TRBV13 and J is TRBJ1-1; D uncertain. V was cut by 5 bases and J by 0 bases, with 10 bases left in between. Germline V lookup: CDR1 PRHDT, CDR2 FYEKMQ (reference sequence). CDR3 length: 14 amino acids. The CDR3 DNA follows: TGTGCCAGCAGCCGGAGGACGGTGAACACTGAAGCTTTCTTT. Protein sequence: CASSRRTVNTEAFF.

This clonotype has only a few counts. This chain links TRBV6-2 or TRBV6-3 with TRBJ2-7; D may be TRBD1 (5 bases). Trimming left V 4 bases short and J 3 bases short, with 16 bases between. CDR3 length equals 15 residues. The germline V gene has CDR1 MNHEY and CDR2 SVGEGT. The CDR3 nucleotides are TGTGCCAGCAGTTTATCCCTTGTGGGGCTCTACGAGCAGTACTTC. Translation gives CASSLSLVGLYEQYF.

This clonotype was detected only a few times. The chain links TRBV28 to TRBJ1-1, with D possibly being TRBD1 (5 bases). With 6 bases removed from V and 3 bases from J, the gap between germline ends came to 14 bases. Looked up from germline, CDR1 is MDHEN and CDR2 is SYDVKM. This CDR3 comprises 14 residues. CDR3 in DNA: TGTGCCAGCAGACCCCCCTCAGGGTACACTGAAGCTTTCTTT. This codes for CASRPPSGYTEAFF.

The gene calls are TRBV11-1 and TRBJ2-1, with D perhaps TRBD1 (6 bases). The CDR3 length is 15 residues. Germline V CDR1 and CDR2: SGHAT, FQDESV (reference sequence). V was shortened by 5 bases and J by 10 bases, with 21 bases between the two germline ends. The CDR3 reads CASSPSMDRGREQFF. In DNA, the CDR3 is TGTGCCAGCAGCCCATCAATGGACAGAGGTAGGGAGCAGTTCTTC.

CDR3 protein: CASSFLAHTEAFF. CDR3 DNA sequence: TGTGCCAGCAGTTTTCTCGCCCACACTGAAGCTTTCTTT. The chain joins TRBV28 to TRBJ1-1; D gene ambiguous. The V end lost 3 bases, the J end lost 3 bases, and 8 bases lay between the germline ends. The CDR3 consists of 13 residues. The germline V gene encodes CDR1 MDHEN and CDR2 SYDVKM.

This CDR3 is CASSQAGQGALGGYTF. The DNA for the CDR3 is TGTGCCAGCAGTCAAGCGGGACAGGGGGCGTTGGGTGGCTACACCTTC. The chain has TRBV12-3 or TRBV12-4 and TRBJ1-2, with TRBD1 matching 12 bases. CDR3 size: 16 residues. After removal of 5 bases from V and 7 bases from J, the junction contained 11 bases not matched to a gene.

There are a few counts of this clonotype. The chain has TRBV30 and TRBJ2-1; maybe TRBD2 (6 bases). Germline V gene sequence: CDR1 GTSNPN, CDR2 SVGIG (reference sequence). V lost 3 bases and J lost 0, with 12 bases in between. CDR3 length: 15 residues. CDR3 protein: CAWSVDGSSYNEQFF. The CDR3 DNA follows: TGTGCCTGGAGCGTCGACGGGAGCTCCTACAATGAGCAGTTCTTC.

This clonotype was seen more than once but under ten times. This chain links TRBV6-2 or TRBV6-3 with TRBJ2-5, with 7 bases matching TRBD2. The CDR3 is 14 residues long. CDR1 is MNHEY, CDR2 SVGEGT, per germline. The V segment lost 1 base and the J segment 4 bases; nucleotides outside the gene matches: 3. The CDR3 here is CASSYFGGTETQYF. For the CDR3, the DNA is TGTGCCAGCAGTTACTTCGGGGGGACAGAGACCCAGTACTTC.

This clonotype was recorded a few times. The chain recombines TRBV27 with TRBJ1-1, with D unclear. Trimming shortened V by 6 bases and J by 1 base, and 12 bases separated the two germline ends. Germline loops: CDR1 MNHEY, CDR2 SMNVEV (reference sequence). This CDR3 has 14 amino acids. CDR3 DNA sequence: TGTGCCAGCAGCCCCGAGGAGCAGAACACTGAAGCTTTCTTT. This codes for CASSPEEQNTEAFF.

A few counts support this clonotype. V gene TRBV25-1 combines with J gene TRBJ2-1; D not resolved. The CDR3 has 12 residues. Trimming left V 10 bases short and J 4 bases short, with 11 bases between. Per germline, CDR1 MGHDK and CDR2 SYGVNS. The CDR3 nucleotides are TGTGCCACCCAAAATACGTACAATGAGCAGTTCTTC. Encoded protein: CATQNTYNEQFF.

This clonotype was seen many times. This chain uses TRBV29-1 with TRBJ2-1, with 9 bases aligning to TRBD1. The CDR3 is made up of 13 amino acids. Germline lookup yields CDR1 SQVTM and CDR2 ANQGSEA. V gave up 5 bases and J gave up 3 bases; unmatched junction bases: 2. The CDR3 sequence is CSVWTGDYNEQFF. The CDR3 DNA is TGCAGCGTTTGGACAGGGGACTACAATGAGCAGTTCTTC.

This clonotype was seen a handful of times. The chain recombines TRBV2 with TRBJ2-7; D is uncertain. Deletions cut 6 bases from V and 2 bases from J, with 17 bases between. Germline CDR1 is SNHLY and CDR2 is FYNNEI. CDR3 length: 15 residues. The CDR3 DNA follows: TGTGCCAGCAGAAGTCCGCGCGCAGGCCCCTACGAGCAGTACTTC. It is translated as CASRSPRAGPYEQYF.

This rearrangement joins TRBV7-9 to TRBJ2-7; unclear D gene. The CDR3 is 14 amino acids. The V and J ends lost 5 bases and 3 bases respectively, with 14 bases between them. Germline V gives CDR1 SEHNR, CDR2 FQNEAQ (reference sequence). CDR3 residues: CASSHARLGYEQYF. Here the CDR3 DNA reads TGTGCCAGCAGCCATGCAAGGTTAGGCTACGAGCAGTACTTC.

The sample holds a few counts of this clonotype. The rearrangement uses TRBV6-5 and TRBJ2-2; the match to TRBD1 covers 7 bases. CDR3 length: 15 residues. CDR1 MNHEY and CDR2 SVGAGI come from the germline V gene. With 6 bases clipped from V and 4 bases from J, the junction kept 8 bases outside the gene matches. CDR3 region: CASRHGQALTGELFF. CDR3 DNA sequence: TGTGCCAGCAGACACGGACAGGCTCTCACCGGGGAGCTGTTTTTT.

V gene TRBV5-5 combines with J gene TRBJ2-1; 11 bases match TRBD2. V lost 4 bases, J lost 5 bases, and 8 bases stayed unmatched. The CDR3 consists of 16 residues. CDR1 SGHKS and CDR2 YYEKEE come from the germline V gene (reference sequence). Here the CDR3 reads CASSNDGLAGDNEQFF. In DNA form, the CDR3 reads TGTGCCAGCAGCAACGACGGACTAGCGGGCGACAATGAGCAGTTCTTC. The variable domain in full, with the rest retrieved from reference TRBV5-5 and TRBJ2-1, is DAGVTQSPTHLIKTRGQQVTLRCSPISGHKSVSWYQQVLGQGPQFIFQYYEKEERGRGNFPDRFSARQFPNYSSELNVNALLLGDSALYLCASSNDGLAGDNEQFFGPGTRLTVL.

This clonotype was detected once. The rearrangement joins TRBV7-2 to TRBJ2-3, with D possibly being TRBD1 or TRBD2 (6 bases each). Trimming took 8 bases from V and 2 from J, leaving 11 bases between them. CDR3 size: 13 residues. Germline CDR1 and CDR2: SGHTA and FQGNSA. The CDR3 protein is CASGGPNTDTQYF. As DNA, the CDR3 is TGTGCCAGCGGGGGGCCTAACACAGATACGCAGTATTTT.

The chain recombines TRBV30 with TRBJ2-1; D is perhaps TRBD2 (5 bases). Germline V gene data show CDR1 as GTSNPN and CDR2 as SVGIG (reference sequence). Trimming removed 0 bases from V and 5 bases from J, with 11 bases in between. The CDR3 is 14 residues long. The CDR3 DNA sequence: TGTGCCTGGAGTGTACTCGTGGGAGACAATGAGCAGTTCTTC. It is translated as CAWSVLVGDNEQFF.

In this sample, this clonotype turned up many times. This chain joins TRBV7-9 and TRBJ2-1; TRBD1 or TRBD2 may be the D gene (6 bases each). There are 16 residues in the CDR3. Between the trimmed V and J ends, which lost 3 bases and 0 bases, there was a span of 12 bases. Looked up from germline, CDR1 is SEHNR and CDR2 is FQNEAQ (reference sequence). CDR3: CASSFSGGSSYNEQFF. The CDR3 bases are TGTGCCAGCAGCTTCTCCGGGGGCAGCTCCTACAATGAGCAGTTCTTC.

This clonotype was observed a few times. The chain carries TRBV19 and TRBJ1-4; D uncertain. Germline V gene lookup returns CDR1 LNHDA and CDR2 SQIVND (reference sequence). V was trimmed by 5 bases and J by 5 bases, leaving 12 bases between them. The CDR3 is 14 residues long. The DNA for the CDR3 is TGTGCCAGTAGTTTGCCCGAGGGCAATGAAAAACTGTTTTTT. Its translation is CASSLPEGNEKLFF.

The V and J genes are TRBV11-2 and TRBJ1-1, with TRBD1 as a possible D gene (6 bases). This CDR3 has 15 amino acids. Per germline, CDR1 SGHAT and CDR2 FQNNGV. Between the trimmed V and J ends, which lost 1 base and 3 bases, there was a span of 12 bases. The CDR3: CASSLGGGLDTEAFF. The CDR3 nucleotides are TGTGCCAGCAGCTTAGGAGGGGGGCTGGACACTGAAGCTTTCTTT.

The chain combines TRBV28 with TRBJ2-7, with 8 bases matching TRBD1. The CDR3 length is 17 residues. The J segment lost 5 bases and the V segment lost 2 bases, leaving 14 bases of the junction unmatched. CDR1 is MDHEN, CDR2 SYDVKM, per germline. The CDR3 here is CASSLHLRGRLRDEQYF. CDR3 DNA: TGTGCCAGCAGTTTACACCTCAGGGGGCGCCTTCGGGACGAGCAGTACTTC.

This sequence joins TRBV14 and TRBJ2-6, with D tentatively TRBD1 or TRBD2 (5 bases each). The CDR3 sequence is 16 residues long. Trimming removed 2 bases from V and 4 bases from J, with 12 bases in between. Germline-derived CDR1 and CDR2 are SGHDN and FVKESK. The CDR3 sequence: CASSQLGVSGANVLTF. DNA of the CDR3: TGTGCCAGCAGCCAATTGGGGGTGTCGGGGGCCAACGTCCTGACTTTC.

The chain recombines TRBV18 with TRBJ2-7; tentative D call: TRBD1 (6 bases). V shed 3 bases and J shed 0 bases, with 21 bases lying between them. The CDR3 spans 18 residues. CDR1 is KGHSH and CDR2 is LQKENI in the germline V gene. Here the CDR3 DNA reads TGTGCCAGCTCACCGTCGGTCTGGGCAGGGGCCCGCTCCTACGAGCAGTACTTC. This gives the protein CASSPSVWAGARSYEQYF.

The table lists this clonotype with a few counts. The chain carries TRBV19 and TRBJ1-1, with D uncertain. Germline-derived CDR1 and CDR2 are LNHDA and SQIVND (reference sequence). V lost 3 bases and J 0 bases, leaving 11 bases between the germline ends. The CDR3 sequence is 15 residues long. CDR3 protein: CASSITGRMNTEAFF. CDR3 DNA sequence: TGTGCCAGTAGTATTACGGGCAGGATGAACACTGAAGCTTTCTTT.